The next 15 T cell receptor beta chains were all read from a single sample in a study of early T cells in non-severe SARS-CoV-2 infection (dated by TCRdb to the early 2020s). Library prep was done by 5' RACE. The instrument given in TCRdb is NextSeq 500. The public reads were reprocessed in TCRdb via fastp at Q25 and MiXCR, keeping in-frame beta chains. Rows with a matching CDR3 protein are joined into one entry that keeps the most common DNA and genes. The sample profile shows some 80,000 distinct CDR3 sequences; about 5% of them were found once. The ten largest clones capture around 6.6% of the sample. The sample consisted of whole blood, taken at baseline. These receptors all stem from an adult who was a healthcare worker with PCR-confirmed SARS-CoV-2 infection or an uninfected control (not recorded which).

CDR3 DNA sequence: TGTGCCAGCAGTCGTGACAGGGGGTTAGGCGCGGTACTCTACGAGCAGTACTTC. As protein: CASSRDRGLGAVLYEQYF. The chain links TRBV12-3 or TRBV12-4 to TRBJ2-7, with 9 bases aligning to TRBD1. The CDR3 runs to 18 residues. J gave up 3 bases and V 5 bases, and 17 bases lay outside the gene matches.

This clonotype turned up a few times. The CDR3 DNA follows: TGTGCCAGCAGTTTTAACCGACGGACCTCCCAAGAGACCCAGTACTTC. It is translated as CASSFNRRTSQETQYF. The chain recombines TRBV28 with TRBJ2-5; D remains unclear. The V gene lost 3 bases and the J gene lost 1 base, with 15 bases spanning the gap. The CDR3 has 16 residues. Germline CDR1 reads MDHEN; CDR2 reads SYDVKM.

This clonotype has just a few counts. The chain joins TRBV7-8 to TRBJ2-7; 7 bases align to TRBD2. Germline CDR1 SGHVS, CDR2 FQNEAQ. Trimming removed 3 bases from V and 4 bases from J; junction bases left unmatched: 9. This CDR3 is built from 15 residues. The CDR3, as DNA: TGTGCCAGCAGCTTCGCGCCTCCCGGGAGGTACGAGCAGTACTTC. Encoded protein: CASSFAPPGRYEQYF.

This clonotype has more than one count but fewer than ten. Compared with germline, one end of the junction differs, possibly owing to a read error. This sequence joins TRBV6-2 or TRBV6-3 and TRBJ2-1; TRBD2 agrees at 8 bases. The CDR3 is made up of 15 amino acids. CDR1 MNHEY and CDR2 SVGEGT come from the germline V gene. CDR3 coding DNA: TGTGCCAGCAGTCACTCAGCGGGAGTCTACAATGAGCAGTTCTTC. Translating gives CASSHSAGVYNEQFF.

This clonotype was detected ten times or more. The chain couples TRBV5-1 to TRBJ1-1, with TRBD1 as a possible D gene (6 bases). CDR1 and CDR2 (germline): SGHRS, YFSETQ. This CDR3 contains 14 residues. The ends were cut back, 1 base at V and 11 bases at J, with 18 bases in the middle. Written as DNA, the CDR3 is TGCGCCAGCAGCTTGCCGGGGAGGGGGGTCCCGGCTTTCTTT. This encodes CASSLPGRGVPAFF.

A few counts support this clonotype. The J gene is TRBJ2-7, the V gene TRBV3-1, with 10 bases fitting TRBD2. The CDR3 spans 13 residues. V trimming: 8 bases; J trimming: 6 bases; junction bases outside the gene matches: 7. Looked up from germline, CDR1 is LGHDT and CDR2 is YNNKEL (reference sequence). The CDR3 DNA follows: TGTGCCAGCTCACTAGCGGGATCAGCCGAGCAGTACTTC. Protein sequence: CASSLAGSAEQYF.

This sequence joins TRBV12-3 or TRBV12-4 and TRBJ2-7; 7 nucleotides agree with TRBD2. V was clipped by 6 bases and J by 7 bases; unmatched bases: 9. CDR3 size: 13 residues. The CDR3 reads CASRMTAGGEQYF. The CDR3 coding sequence is TGTGCCAGCAGGATGACAGCCGGGGGGGAGCAGTACTTC.

This clonotype was counted ten times or more. The V call is TRBV7-6, the J call TRBJ1-5; D gene ambiguous. In germline, CDR1 is SGHVS, CDR2 FNYEAQ. This CDR3 has 13 residues. Between the trimmed V and J ends, which lost 4 bases and 9 bases, there was a span of 13 bases. The chain's CDR3 is CASSSQASGPQHF. The DNA of the CDR3 is TGTGCCAGCAGCTCTCAGGCCTCCGGGCCCCAGCATTTT.

This clonotype has a handful of counts. The chain employs TRBV7-9 and TRBJ2-7, with D possibly TRBD2 on 5 matching bases. The CDR3 extends over 17 amino acids. V was pared by 5 bases and J by 3 bases, with 23 bases between. Germline V CDR1 and CDR2: SEHNR, FQNEAQ (reference sequence). CDR3 nucleotides: TGTGCCAGCAGCCCACCCGAAAGGGAGCTCCCCGGCTACGAGCAGTACTTC. The encoded protein is CASSPPERELPGYEQYF.

This clonotype was seen ten or more times. J is TRBJ2-7 and V is TRBV13, with unresolved D. CDR1 and CDR2 from the germline V gene are PRHDT and FYEKMQ (reference sequence). The CDR3 length is 13 residues. The V end lost 2 bases, the J end lost 1 base, and 6 bases lay between the germline ends. This chain's CDR3 is CASSLFRSYEQYF. The CDR3 DNA follows: TGTGCCAGCAGCTTATTTCGGTCCTACGAGCAGTACTTC.

At least ten counts were recorded for this clonotype. V and J are TRBV1 and TRBJ2-1; TRBD2, the D gene given by the table, was not confirmed from the DNA. TRBV1 is annotated as a pseudogene. The CDR3 spans 17 residues. The CDR3 DNA sequence: TGCACCAGCAGCCCTAGGACTAGCGGGCATAATCACAATGAGCAGTTCTTC. It specifies CTSSPRTSGHNHNEQFF.

This clonotype was picked up many times. The rearrangement uses TRBV6-4 and TRBJ2-3, with 10 bases matching TRBD2. Germline trimming cut 3 bases from V and 0 bases from J; bases unmatched to any gene: 3. CDR3 length: 16 residues. Germline assignment: CDR1 MRHNA and CDR2 SNTAGT. For the CDR3, the DNA is TGTGCCAGCAGTGAGGGACTAGCGACTAGCACAGATACGCAGTATTTT. Residues: CASSEGLATSTDTQYF.

The chain employs TRBV5-6 and TRBJ2-7; D might be TRBD2 (6 bases). V was shortened by 4 bases and J by 7 bases, with 15 bases between the two germline ends. The CDR3 is made up of 13 amino acids. Looked up from germline, CDR1 is SGHDT and CDR2 is YYEEEE. Written as DNA, the CDR3 is TGTGCCAGCAGCGGAGGGGCTAGTCGGGAGCAGTACTTC. Translated, it gives CASSGGASREQYF.

This clonotype has more than one count but fewer than ten. The chain is built from TRBV6-5 and TRBJ1-5; 8 bases map to TRBD1. This CDR3 has 13 residues. From germline, CDR1 is MNHEY and CDR2 SVGAGI. V shed 5 bases, J shed 7 bases, and the junction held 4 bases outside the gene matches. This CDR3 reads CASSRTGNQPQHF. Written as DNA, the CDR3 is TGTGCCAGCAGTCGGACAGGGAACCAGCCCCAGCATTTT.

Ten or more counts support this clonotype. The chain links TRBV29-1 to TRBJ2-3; TRBD2 agrees at 13 bases. The CDR3 runs to 16 residues. Trimming at V came to 3 bases and at J to 3 bases, leaving 6 bases not matched to a gene. Germline CDR1 reads SQVTM; CDR2 reads ANQGSEA. The CDR3 nucleotides are TGCAGCGTTGAGGGACTAGCGGGATCCAGAACAGATACGCAGTATTTT. Its protein is CSVEGLAGSRTDTQYF.